The rows below give T cell receptor beta chains drawn from one sample of a study of T cells in Graves' hyperthyroidism and ophthalmopathy. TCRdb used MiXCR to reprocess the multiplex PCR reads, holding one entry per CDR3 protein. There are approximately 490,000 distinct CDR3 sequences in the sample; 20% to 25% occur only once, and about 53% lies in the top ten. Sequenced input: blood. Every receptor here comes from an older woman with Graves' ophthalmopathy. The CDR3 runs from the conserved cysteine through the conserved F or W. Fields, in order: clone size, V gene, J gene, D gene, CDR3 protein, CDR3 DNA. The D gene is left open where the match is weak. The listing skips clone size in some rows; elsewhere it reads once, few, many or a size class.

NA	TRBV18	TRBJ2-1	TRBD2	CASSPGTSGSYNEQFF	TGTGCCAGCTCACCAGGGACTAGCGGCTCCTACAATGAGCAGTTCTTC
NA	TRBV24-1	TRBJ2-1	TRBD2	CATSESSGGLSSYNEQFF	TGTGCCACCAGTGAGTCGAGCGGGGGTCTGAGCTCCTACAATGAGCAGTTCTTC
many	TRBV3-1	TRBJ1-1	NA	CASSQDPAPTWTEAFF	TGTGCCAGCAGCCAAGATCCCGCCCCGACCTGGACTGAAGCTTTCTTT
many	TRBV9	TRBJ1-1	TRBD1	CASSVGTGNTEAFF	TGTGCCAGCAGCGTAGGGACAGGGAACACTGAAGCTTTCTTT
NA	TRBV7-9	TRBJ1-4	NA	CASSLDEKLFF	TGTGCCAGCAGCTTAGACGAAAAACTGTTTTTT
NA	TRBV7-2	TRBJ2-1	NA	CASSATWSSYNEQFF	TGTGCCAGCAGCGCGACATGGAGCTCCTACAATGAGCAGTTCTTC
NA	TRBV5-1	TRBJ1-6	NA	CASSLAGGAYSPLHF	TGCGCCAGCAGCTTGGCGGGGGGCGCATATTCACCCCTCCACTTT
NA	TRBV7-9	TRBJ2-7	NA	CASSLEQGRGYEQYF	TGTGCCAGCAGCTTAGAGCAGGGGCGGGGCTACGAGCAGTACTTC
many	TRBV20-1	TRBJ1-5	NA	CSASRTGLGNQPQHF	TGCAGTGCTAGCCGCACAGGGCTGGGGAATCAGCCCCAGCATTTT
many	TRBV7-2	TRBJ2-3	TRBD2	CASSLSRASGRAWDTQYF	TGTGCCAGCAGCTTAAGCAGGGCTAGCGGGAGGGCCTGGGATACGCAGTATTTT
NA	TRBV20-1	TRBJ1-1	NA	CSVEAIQGVGEAFF	TGCAGCGTTGAGGCGATACAGGGTGTCGGTGAAGCTTTCTTT
NA	TRBV29-1	TRBJ2-7	NA	CSVGGPAYEQYF	TGCAGCGTTGGGGGGCCGGCCTACGAGCAGTACTTC
many	TRBV6-1	TRBJ2-2	NA	CASSRLDLRTNTGELFF	TGTGCCAGCAGCCGCCTGGACTTGCGTACGAACACCGGGGAGCTGTTTTTT
NA	TRBV12-5	TRBJ2-1	TRBD2	CASGLGLAGANEQFF	TGTGCTAGTGGCCTGGGACTAGCGGGAGCAAATGAGCAGTTCTTC
many	TRBV28	TRBJ1-5	NA	CASRLLHQPQHF	TGTGCCAGCAGACTACTACATCAGCCCCAGCATTTT
few	TRBV30	TRBJ2-7	TRBD2	CAWSSPGLAGEQYF	TGTGCCTGGAGCAGTCCGGGACTAGCGGGGGAGCAGTACTTC
NA	TRBV6-1	TRBJ1-1	NA	CASRGWFGGGTEAFF	TGTGCCAGCAGAGGGTGGTTCGGGGGTGGTACTGAAGCTTTCTTT
NA	TRBV4-3	TRBJ2-7	NA	CASSQDLGTYEQYF	TGCGCCAGCAGCCAAGATCTAGGCACCTACGAGCAGTACTTC
NA	TRBV6-1	TRBJ1-1	NA	CASSEVSGWAEAFF	TGTGCCAGCAGTGAAGTCAGTGGTTGGGCTGAAGCTTTCTTT
NA	TRBV20-1	TRBJ2-7	NA	CSATKHYGSDKYEQYF	TGCAGTGCTACCAAGCATTACGGATCGGATAAGTACGAGCAGTACTTC
NA	TRBV12-3/TRBV12-4	TRBJ2-1	NA	CASSAQGGSEQFF	TGTGCCAGCAGTGCACAGGGGGGGAGTGAGCAGTTCTTC
many	TRBV20-1	TRBJ1-2	TRBD1	CSARVWDRPYGYTF	TGCAGTGCTAGAGTTTGGGACAGGCCATATGGCTACACCTTC
NA	TRBV15	TRBJ2-3	TRBD1	CATSRKNRGQTDTQYF	TGTGCCACCAGCAGAAAAAACAGGGGGCAGACAGATACGCAGTATTTT
NA	TRBV19	TRBJ2-7	NA	CASSIATGYSYEQYF	TGTGCCAGTAGTATCGCGACAGGTTACTCCTACGAGCAGTACTTC
NA	TRBV6-1	TRBJ2-1	TRBD2	CASSWGEGFYNEQFF	TGTGCCAGCAGTTGGGGGGAGGGTTTCTACAATGAGCAGTTCTTC
NA	TRBV7-9	TRBJ2-7	TRBD1	CASRVGTGVYEQYF	TGTGCCAGCAGAGTGGGGACAGGGGTTTACGAGCAGTACTTC
NA	TRBV5-1	TRBJ2-1	TRBD2	CASSMPGTSGSPASSYNEQFF	TGCGCCAGCAGCATGCCCGGGACTAGCGGGAGTCCCGCGAGCTCCTACAATGAGCAGTTCTTC
few	TRBV24-1	TRBJ2-3	TRBD2	CATGSGFSTDTQYF	TGTGCCACGGGTAGCGGGTTCAGCACAGATACGCAGTATTTT
few	TRBV29-1	TRBJ1-5	TRBD1	CSPTRGQGARSNQPQHF	TGCAGCCCAACCAGGGGACAGGGGGCTAGGAGCAATCAGCCCCAGCATTTT
NA	TRBV6-1	TRBJ2-7	NA	CASRADRNYEQYF	TGTGCCAGCAGGGCAGACAGAAACTACGAGCAGTACTTC
few	TRBV20-1	TRBJ2-3	TRBD2	CSATGTSGRTDTQYF	TGCAGTGCTACGGGCACTAGCGGGAGGACAGATACGCAGTATTTT
NA	TRBV24-1	TRBJ2-4	NA	CATTKHKLAKNIQYF	TGTGCCACCACCAAACACAAGCTAGCCAAAAACATTCAGTACTTC
NA	TRBV6-2/TRBV6-3	TRBJ2-1	NA	CASTARRYNEQFF	TGTGCCAGCACGGCTAGACGATACAATGAGCAGTTCTTC
NA	TRBV2	TRBJ1-4	TRBD1	CASNQGGEKLFF	TGTGCCAGCAACCAGGGGGGGGAAAAACTGTTTTTT
NA	TRBV9	TRBJ1-2	NA	CASSRTDLYGYTF	TGTGCCAGCTCCAGGACCGATTTGTATGGCTACACCTTC
few	TRBV15	TRBJ2-5	NA	CATSRTGAGVETQYF	TGTGCCACCAGCAGGACAGGGGCGGGAGTGGAGACCCAGTACTTC
NA	TRBV10-2	TRBJ2-7	NA	CASSGVGGWEQYF	TGCGCCAGCAGTGGAGTAGGAGGGTGGGAGCAGTACTTC
many	TRBV3-1	TRBJ2-7	NA	CASSPTPEGQAYEQYF	TGTGCCAGCAGCCCAACACCGGAGGGGCAAGCCTACGAGCAGTACTTC
few	TRBV12-3/TRBV12-4	TRBJ1-5	TRBD1	CASSTQGARVPQHF	TGTGCCAGCAGCACACAGGGGGCAAGGGTGCCCCAGCATTTT
many	TRBV10-3	TRBJ2-1	TRBD2	CAISEVLAGRYEQFF	TGTGCCATCAGTGAAGTACTAGCGGGAAGGTATGAGCAGTTCTTC
NA	TRBV5-1	TRBJ1-2	NA	CASSGWTAANYGYTF	TGTGCCAGCAGCGGATGGACAGCAGCTAACTATGGCTACACCTTC
once	TRBV19	TRBJ2-5	NA	CASSIVQGTETQYF	TGTGCCAGTAGTATCGTGCAGGGGACGGAGACCCAGTACTTC
few	TRBV11-2	TRBJ2-2	NA	CASSKPEGGELFF	TGTGCCAGCAGCAAACCGGAGGGCGGGGAGCTGTTTTTT
few	TRBV29-1	TRBJ1-2	NA	CSAGGVGDGYTF	TGCAGCGCTGGCGGGGTGGGGGATGGCTACACCTTC
NA	TRBV9	TRBJ2-1	TRBD2	CASSLRLTSGKVVNEQFF	TGTGCCAGCAGCTTACGCCTGACTAGCGGGAAAGTAGTAAATGAGCAGTTCTTC
NA	TRBV5-1	TRBJ2-5	NA	CASSSAGQHSETQYF	TGCGCCAGCAGCAGCGCGGGACAGCATTCCGAGACCCAGTACTTC
few	TRBV12-3/TRBV12-4	TRBJ2-3	TRBD2	CATAGGSGNTDTQYF	TGTGCCACGGCCGGTGGTAGCGGGAACACAGATACGCAGTATTTT
few	TRBV15	TRBJ1-1	NA	CATSRPKVTGPDEAFF	TGTGCCACCAGCAGACCCAAGGTGACAGGCCCCGATGAAGCTTTCTTT
few	TRBV29-1	TRBJ1-3	TRBD1	CSVGGQGVPGNTIYF	TGCAGCGTTGGGGGACAGGGGGTCCCTGGAAACACCATATATTTT
once	TRBV28	TRBJ1-2	NA	CASSSLVGAEDYGYTF	TGTGCCAGCAGTTCCCTAGTGGGGGCGGAAGACTATGGCTACACCTTC
NA	TRBV29-1	TRBJ1-2	NA	CSVGAGVGYGYTF	TGCAGCGTTGGGGCAGGGGTGGGCTATGGCTACACCTTC
NA	TRBV10-3	TRBJ1-1	TRBD1	CAIRRQGMNTEAFF	TGTGCCATCAGACGACAGGGGATGAACACTGAAGCTTTCTTT
few	TRBV5-1	TRBJ1-2	TRBD1	CASSLASRTTRQGGYGYTF	TGCGCCAGCAGCTTGGCTTCGAGGACGACAAGACAGGGAGGCTATGGCTACACCTTC
NA	TRBV12-5	TRBJ2-5	TRBD2	CASGPGLAGSGETQYF	TGTGCTAGTGGTCCGGGACTAGCGGGATCGGGGGAGACCCAGTACTTC
few	TRBV30	TRBJ1-4	TRBD1	CAWQTGIGEPNEKLFF	TGTGCCTGGCAGACAGGGATCGGGGAGCCTAATGAAAAACTGTTTTTT
NA	TRBV5-1	TRBJ2-2	NA	CASNRGTANTGELFF	TGCGCCAGCAATAGGGGAACAGCGAACACCGGGGAGCTGTTTTTT
NA	TRBV12-5	TRBJ2-7	NA	CASGLRQDAYEQYF	TGTGCTAGTGGTTTGAGGCAGGACGCCTACGAGCAGTACTTC
many	TRBV6-1	TRBJ2-1	TRBD2	CASSSNNPPWAGGRNEQFF	TGTGCCAGCAGTTCCAACAACCCTCCGTGGGCGGGAGGGCGGAATGAGCAGTTCTTC